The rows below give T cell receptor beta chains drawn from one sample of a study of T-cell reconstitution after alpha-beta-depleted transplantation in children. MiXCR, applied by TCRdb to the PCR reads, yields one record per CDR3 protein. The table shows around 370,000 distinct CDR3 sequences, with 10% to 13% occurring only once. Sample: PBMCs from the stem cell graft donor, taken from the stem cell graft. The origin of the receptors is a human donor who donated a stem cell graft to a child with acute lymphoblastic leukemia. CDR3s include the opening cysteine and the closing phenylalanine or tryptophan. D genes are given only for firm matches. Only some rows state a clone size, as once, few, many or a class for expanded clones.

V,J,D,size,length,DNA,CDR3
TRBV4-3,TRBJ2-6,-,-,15,TGCGCCAGCAGCCAACCGAACTCTGGGGCCAACGTCCTGACTTTC,CASSQPNSGANVLTF
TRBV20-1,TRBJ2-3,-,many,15,TGCAGTGCTTCCCCTTCGGTGGGAGACACAGATACGCAGTATTTT,CSASPSVGDTDTQYF
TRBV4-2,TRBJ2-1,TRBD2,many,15,TGTGCCAGCAGCCAAGGACTAGCGGGAGGCAATGAGCAGTTCTTC,CASSQGLAGGNEQFF
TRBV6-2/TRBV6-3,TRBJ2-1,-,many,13,TGTGCCAGCAGTTTACTAGACATGAATGAGCAGTTCTTC,CASSLLDMNEQFF
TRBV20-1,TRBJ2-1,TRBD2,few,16,TGCAGTGCTAGAGATATAGAGGGACTACTTTACAATGAGCAGTTCTTC,CSARDIEGLLYNEQFF
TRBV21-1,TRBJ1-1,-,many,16,TGTGCCAGCGCCCCGGGCAGGGTTCTTTCTCGGACTGAAGCTTTCTTT,CASAPGRVLSRTEAFF
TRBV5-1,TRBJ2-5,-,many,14,TGTGCCAGCAGCCCGGGTACCAACCAAGAGACCCAGTACTTC,CASSPGTNQETQYF
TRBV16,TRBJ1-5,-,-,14,TGTGCCAGCAGCCAATCGCGGCGCCCCCAGCCCCAGCATTTT,CASSQSRRPQPQHF
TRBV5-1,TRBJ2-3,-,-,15,TGCGCCAGCAGCTTGGTGGTGGGAGCGACAGATACGCAGTATTTT,CASSLVVGATDTQYF
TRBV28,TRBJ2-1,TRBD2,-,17,TGTGCCAGCAGCGCATGGACTAGCGGGAGGGTTAAAAACGAGCAGTTCTTC,CASSAWTSGRVKNEQFF
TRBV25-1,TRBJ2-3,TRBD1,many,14,TGTGCCAGCAGTGAGTGGACAGGGACGGATACGCAGTATTTT,CASSEWTGTDTQYF
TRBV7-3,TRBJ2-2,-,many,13,TGTGCCAGCAGCGCCCTGGGGGCCGGGGAGCTGTTTTTT,CASSALGAGELFF
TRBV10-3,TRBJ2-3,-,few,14,TGTGCCATCAGCCGCGGGCAGGGGGGCGATACGCAGTATTTT,CAISRGQGGDTQYF
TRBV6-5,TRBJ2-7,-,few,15,TGTGCCAGCAGTTACAGGTTGGCTCCCAAATACGAGCAGTACTTC,CASSYRLAPKYEQYF
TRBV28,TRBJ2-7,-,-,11,TGTGCCAGCAGTTACCGGTCGCATCCCGCCTTC,CASSYRSHPAF
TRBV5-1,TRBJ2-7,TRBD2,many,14,TGCGCCAGCAGCCATCCTAGCGGGTCCTACGAGCAGTACTTC,CASSHPSGSYEQYF
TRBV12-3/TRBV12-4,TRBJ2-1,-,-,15,TGTGCCATCTGCTTAAGGGGTCGCTCCTACAATGAGCAGTTCTTC,CAICLRGRSYNEQFF
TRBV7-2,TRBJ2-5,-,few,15,TGTGCCAGCAGCTTAGGTCTAGAGGTCCCTGAGACCCAGTACTTC,CASSLGLEVPETQYF
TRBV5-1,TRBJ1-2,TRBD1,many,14,TGCGCCAGCAGCACGGGACAGGGGGCGACTGGCTACACCTTC,CASSTGQGATGYTF
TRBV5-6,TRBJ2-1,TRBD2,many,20,TGTGCCAGCAGCTCGATCTTAGGACTAGCGGGAGAGAGCTCCTACAATGAGCAGTTCTTC,CASSSILGLAGESSYNEQFF
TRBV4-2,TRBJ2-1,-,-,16,TGTGCCAGCAGCCAAGAAGGGCGTAACGGCTACAATGAGCAGTTCTTC,CASSQEGRNGYNEQFF
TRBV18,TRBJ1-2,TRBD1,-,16,TGTGCCAGCTCACCGTCGTCGGGACAGGGGAACTATGGCTACACCTTC,CASSPSSGQGNYGYTF
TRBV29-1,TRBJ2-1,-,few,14,TGCAGCGTTGCGAGTACAGGGCCCTACAATGAGCAGTTCTTC,CSVASTGPYNEQFF
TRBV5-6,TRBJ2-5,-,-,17,TGTGCCAGCAGCTTGGCCGCGGGGGCAGGTCAGAGGGAGACCCAGTACTTC,CASSLAAGAGQRETQYF
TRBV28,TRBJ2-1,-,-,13,TGTGCCAGCAGTTCACCGTACAGCCATGAGCATTTCTTC,CASSSPYSHEHFF
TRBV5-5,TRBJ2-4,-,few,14,TGTGCCAGCCTTGAGTCCCTAGCCAAAAACATTCAGTACTTC,CASLESLAKNIQYF
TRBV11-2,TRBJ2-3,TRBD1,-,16,TGTGCCAGCAGCTTTGGCCGGACAGGGGTGGGTGATACGCAGTATTTT,CASSFGRTGVGDTQYF
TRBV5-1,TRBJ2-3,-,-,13,TGCGCCAGCAGCTTGACAGACAAGACTACGCAGTATTTT,CASSLTDKTTQYF
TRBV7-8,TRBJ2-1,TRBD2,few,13,TGTGCCAGCAAACTAGCGGGAAAGGATGAGCAGTTCTTC,CASKLAGKDEQFF